This is a list of T cell receptor beta chains from one sample in a study of blood T cell repertoires in COVID-19. The method was immunoSEQ multiplex PCR; TCRdb's version includes in-frame clones alone and lacks a portion of them. The sample has a few hundred thousand clones; around nine tenths are singletons. The specimen was peripheral blood. The receptors originated from a young woman who had recovered from COVID-19. Each CDR3 is given without its conserved first and last residue. Each record gives: V gene, J gene, CDR3 protein.

V gene: TRBV15
J gene: TRBJ2-2
CDR3 protein: ATSDGTFNTGELF

V gene: TRBV6-5
J gene: TRBJ1-2
CDR3 protein: ATLQVYYGYT

V gene: TRBV30
J gene: TRBJ1-2
CDR3 protein: AWSAGQGYGYT

V gene: TRBV18
J gene: TRBJ2-2
CDR3 protein: ASSPNGRINTGELF

V gene: TRBV7-3
J gene: TRBJ2-3
CDR3 protein: ASSLLAGDTDTQY

V gene: TRBV6-5
J gene: TRBJ2-5
CDR3 protein: ATQLVHSETQY

V gene: TRBV27
J gene: TRBJ1-5
CDR3 protein: ASSREGGNSNQPQH

V gene: TRBV29-1
J gene: TRBJ2-7
CDR3 protein: SVVSGAGYEQY

V gene: TRBV25-1
J gene: TRBJ2-7
CDR3 protein: ASSRVGRGGGFYEQY

V gene: TRBV7-2
J gene: TRBJ2-5
CDR3 protein: ASQDLIEETQY

V gene: TRBV30
J gene: TRBJ2-7
CDR3 protein: AWSHLPQGEQY

V gene: TRBV6-1
J gene: TRBJ1-2
CDR3 protein: ASSDWQALRNGYT

V gene: TRBV2
J gene: TRBJ2-1
CDR3 protein: AERESMSSGMQF

V gene: TRBV20-1
J gene: TRBJ2-1
CDR3 protein: SASELETSGSREQF

V gene: TRBV19
J gene: TRBJ2-2
CDR3 protein: ASSRTQGKAGELF

V gene: TRBV18
J gene: TRBJ1-2
CDR3 protein: ASSPLQGDYYGYT

V gene: TRBV9
J gene: TRBJ1-2
CDR3 protein: ASTSSGGYT

V gene: TRBV28
J gene: TRBJ2-7
CDR3 protein: ASIRGTSSYEQY

V gene: TRBV7-9
J gene: TRBJ1-1
CDR3 protein: ASSIYQNTEAF

V gene: TRBV4-3
J gene: TRBJ2-3
CDR3 protein: ASSSEGGSDTQY

V gene: TRBV15
J gene: TRBJ2-7
CDR3 protein: ATSGQYRDKGRREVEEQY

V gene: TRBV7-2
J gene: TRBJ1-2
CDR3 protein: ASSLARRDGYT

V gene: TRBV6-5
J gene: TRBJ2-3
CDR3 protein: ASRASGFTDTQY

V gene: TRBV18
J gene: TRBJ1-1
CDR3 protein: ASSPGGTGAF

V gene: TRBV12-3/TRBV12-4
J gene: TRBJ2-7
CDR3 protein: ASSFEDFEQY

V gene: TRBV3-1/TRBV3-2
J gene: TRBJ1-1
CDR3 protein: ASSITRDTEAF

V gene: TRBV12-3/TRBV12-4
J gene: TRBJ2-3
CDR3 protein: ASSRDQRDTQY